The present entry profiles one T cell receptor beta chain with its context. Its antigen is not known. Additional DNA sequences in this sample encode the identical CDR3. Germline V CDR1 and CDR2: MNHEY, SVGAGI. Trimming shortened V by 6 bases and J by 4 bases, and 16 bases separated the two germline ends. The length of the CDR3 is 15 residues. The study ran its PCR with 60 Vbeta and 13 Jbeta primers. In the source study's methods: As a later analysis found, there were tens of millions of unique TCR beta chains, of which roughly 11 million were shared. Libraries were prepared by immunoSEQ multiplex PCR; TCRdb keeps only in-frame clonotypes and omits some of them. Clone size and the V and J calls come from that table; the DNA yielded D and trimming. Among over 40,000 clones listed, roughly nine tenths were seen once. The data were obtained in a study of cytomegalovirus exposure and HLA in healthy donors.

Study-level findings and limits: There were a few CMV-associated chains whose specificity for CMV antigens was confirmed in vitro. Analysis was carried out at a later point, and it linked a missense DCLRE1C variant to TCR beta V- and J-gene trimming. The authors later found TCR association rates varying by HLA locus, with DRB1 most and HLA-C fewest.

The source is a middle-aged woman in good health and CMV-seropositive. The chain has TRBV6-5 and TRBJ2-1; D perhaps matches TRBD2 (7 bases). The sequencing sample was made of PBMCs. CDR3 in amino acids: CASSPRGGHYNEQFF. The CDR3 DNA is TGTGCCAGCAGCCCTAGGGGGGGGCATTACAATGAGCAGTTCTTC.